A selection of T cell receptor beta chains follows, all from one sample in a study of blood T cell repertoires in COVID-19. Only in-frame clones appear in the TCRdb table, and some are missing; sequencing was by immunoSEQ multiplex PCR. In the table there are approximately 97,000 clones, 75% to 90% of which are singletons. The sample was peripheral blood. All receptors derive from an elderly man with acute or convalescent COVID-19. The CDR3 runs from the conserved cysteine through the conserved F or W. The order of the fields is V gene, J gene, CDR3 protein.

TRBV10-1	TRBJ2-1	CASSEGLAGVSEQFF
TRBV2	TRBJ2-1	CASSLRARVGNEQFF
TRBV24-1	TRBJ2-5	CATSDSDRAPQETQYF
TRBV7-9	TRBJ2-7	CASRRDGTYEQYF
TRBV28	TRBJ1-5	CASSGRGEGVRQPQHF
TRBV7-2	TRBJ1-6	CASSLELTGYSYNSPLHF
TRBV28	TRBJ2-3	CASSFPTSGRGSGTDTQYF
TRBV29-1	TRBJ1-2	CSAPTGNYGYTF
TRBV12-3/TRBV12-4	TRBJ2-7	CASSLKGAVEQYF
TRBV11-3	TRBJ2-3	CASSPQGVADTQYF
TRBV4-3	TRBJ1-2	CASSNEQGNYGYTF
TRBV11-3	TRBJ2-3	CASSLGLGGTDTQYF
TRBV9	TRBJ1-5	CASSVGTGRYSNQPQHF
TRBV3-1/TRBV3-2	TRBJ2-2	CASSRGGFGQNTGELFF
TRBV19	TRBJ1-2	CASLSSGVDYGYTF
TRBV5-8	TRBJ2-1	CASSLGLAPYDEQFF
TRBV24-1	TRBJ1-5	CATSDPRTGGSNQPQHF
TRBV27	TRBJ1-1	CASSSGRYTEAFF
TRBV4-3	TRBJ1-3	CASSQGAGGLGPAGNTIYF
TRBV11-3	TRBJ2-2	CASSRGETGELFF
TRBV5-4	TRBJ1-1	CASSLEGAKNTEAFF
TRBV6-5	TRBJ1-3	CASRDLNTIYF
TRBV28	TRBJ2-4	CASSFGLLKNIQYF
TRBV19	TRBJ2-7	CASSTGGSAGTISGEQYF
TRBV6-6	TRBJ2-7	CASSRGTSGRVYEQYF
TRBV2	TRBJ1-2	CASRWTEGYGYTF
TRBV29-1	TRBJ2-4	CSVGGGGIQYF
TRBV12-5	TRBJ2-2	CASGLGLAINTGELFF
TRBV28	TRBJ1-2	CASREGPLGGYTF
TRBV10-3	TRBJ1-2	CATSTGPPGGYTF
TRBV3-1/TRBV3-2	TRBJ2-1	CASSQDLPSGSHNEQFF
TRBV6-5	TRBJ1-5	CASRAQRGGSQPQHF
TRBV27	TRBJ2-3	CASSLRGTSGRFQPDTQYF
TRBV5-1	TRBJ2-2	CASSLFQGNTGELFF
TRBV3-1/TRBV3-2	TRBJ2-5	CASSHPGTEGETQYF
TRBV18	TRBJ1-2	CASSPGDSNYGYTF
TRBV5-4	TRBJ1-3	CASSLPGGKGNTIYF
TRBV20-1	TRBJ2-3	CSASLGGRAGDTQYF
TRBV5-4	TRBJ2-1	CASSLTSGSIIHEQFF
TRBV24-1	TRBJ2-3	CATSDGQGTDTQYF
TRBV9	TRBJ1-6	CASSAGGSYNSPLHF
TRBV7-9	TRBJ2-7	CASSFTSVSYEQYF
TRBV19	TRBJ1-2	CASSSSGHAYTF
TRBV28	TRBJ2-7	CASSPNTGGHSYEQYF
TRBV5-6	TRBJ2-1	CASSLGPRDEQFF
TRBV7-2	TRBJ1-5	CASSSGQNFNQPQHF
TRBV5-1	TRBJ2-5	CASSITSGSVGETQYF
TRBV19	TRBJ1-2	CASIPTGGLDYGYTF
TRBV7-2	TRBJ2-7	CASSLQGARDEQYF
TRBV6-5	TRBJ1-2	CASRTGEGGYTF
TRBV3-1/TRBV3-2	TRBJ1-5	CASSPRTGYQPQHF
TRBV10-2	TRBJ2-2	CASNIAGAPTGELFF
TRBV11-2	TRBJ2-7	CASSPGGTEQYF
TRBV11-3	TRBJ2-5	CASSLRRGATQYF
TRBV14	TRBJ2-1	CASSQGLAGYNEQFF
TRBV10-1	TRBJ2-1	CASSETSHNEQFF
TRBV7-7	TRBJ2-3	CASSLSEASGSSTQYF